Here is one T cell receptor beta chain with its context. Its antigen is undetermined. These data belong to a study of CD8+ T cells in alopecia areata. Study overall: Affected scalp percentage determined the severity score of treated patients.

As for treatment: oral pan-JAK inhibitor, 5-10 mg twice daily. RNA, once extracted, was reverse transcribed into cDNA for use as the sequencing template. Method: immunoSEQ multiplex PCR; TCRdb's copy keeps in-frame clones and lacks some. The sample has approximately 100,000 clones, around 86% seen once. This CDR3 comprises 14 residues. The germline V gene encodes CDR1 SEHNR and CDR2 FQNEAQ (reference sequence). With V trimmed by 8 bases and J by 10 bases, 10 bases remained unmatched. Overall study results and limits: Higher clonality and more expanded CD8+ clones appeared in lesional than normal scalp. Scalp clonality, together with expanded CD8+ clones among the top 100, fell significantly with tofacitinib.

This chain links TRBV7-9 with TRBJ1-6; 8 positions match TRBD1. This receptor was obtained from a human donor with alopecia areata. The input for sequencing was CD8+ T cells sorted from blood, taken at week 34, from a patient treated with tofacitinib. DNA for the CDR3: TGTGCCAGCTCCACAGGGGGGTGGGGGTCACCCCTCCACTTT. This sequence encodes CASSTGGWGSPLHF.